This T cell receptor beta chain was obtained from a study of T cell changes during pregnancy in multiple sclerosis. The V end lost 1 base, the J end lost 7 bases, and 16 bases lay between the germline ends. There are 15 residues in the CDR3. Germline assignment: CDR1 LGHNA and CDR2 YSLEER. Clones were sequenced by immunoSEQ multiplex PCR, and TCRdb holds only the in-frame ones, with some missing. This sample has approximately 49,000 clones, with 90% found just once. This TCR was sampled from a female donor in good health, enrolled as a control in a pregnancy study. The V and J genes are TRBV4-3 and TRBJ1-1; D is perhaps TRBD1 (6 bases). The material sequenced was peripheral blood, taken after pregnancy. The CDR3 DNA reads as TGCGCCAGCAGCCAAGCCTTCAGGGGCACCATTGAAGCTTTCTTT. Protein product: CASSQAFRGTIEAFF.